This T cell receptor beta chain was recovered during a study of blood T cell repertoires in COVID-19. Study as a whole: The United States, Italy and Spain supplied acute and convalescent COVID-19 samples.

This CDR3 has 12 amino acids. V was pared by 4 bases and J by 7 bases, with 10 bases between. In germline, CDR1 is LGHDT, CDR2 YNNKEL (reference sequence). This clone appeared once. Only in-frame clones appear in the TCRdb table, and some are missing; sequencing was by immunoSEQ multiplex PCR. Here the sample spans about 87,000 clones, around three quarters being singletons. The sequence came from a woman in her forties or fifties with acute or convalescent COVID-19. The chain is built from TRBV3-1 (or the pseudogene TRBV3-2) and TRBJ1-2; D is uncertain. Sequenced input: peripheral blood. The chain's CDR3 is CASSLPGGGYTF. The CDR3 DNA follows: TGTGCCAGCAGCCTGCCCGGTGGTGGCTACACCTTC.